Ten or more counts support the clone carrying this T cell receptor (beta chain). The data are from a study of early T cells in non-severe SARS-CoV-2 infection. V lost 1 base, J lost 2 bases, and 5 bases lay in between. CDR1 is SGHAT and CDR2 is FQDESV in the germline V gene (reference sequence). The CDR3 loop spans 14 amino acids. Researchers attached unique molecular identifiers to individual cDNA molecules. Each CDR3 protein is one row after TCRdb ran MiXCR on the 5' RACE reads. The table has 80,000 or so distinct CDR3 sequences, around an eighth seen once. This chain links TRBV11-1 with TRBJ2-2; unclear D gene. Sequencing was performed on whole blood. This TCR was recovered from an adult who was a healthcare worker with PCR-confirmed SARS-CoV-2 infection or an uninfected control (not recorded which). The DNA of the CDR3 is TGTGCCAGCAGCTTAGAACACAACACCGGGGAGCTGTTTTTT. As protein: CASSLEHNTGELFF.